This T cell receptor (beta chain) was retrieved from a study of response to subunit inactivated influenza vaccine. This CDR3 has 16 amino acids. Germline V gene sequence: CDR1 MNHNS, CDR2 SASEGT. The ends were cut back, 0 bases at V and 2 bases at J, with 13 bases in the middle. The sample holds many counts of this clonotype. The antigen is not known. MiXCR, run by TCRdb on the RT-PCR reads, gives a single entry per CDR3 protein. The sample shows more than 700,000 distinct CDR3 sequences, around 21% of them seen only once. Regarding the study as a whole: New T cells are recruited in small numbers by each seasonal influenza vaccination, according to the authors' suggestion.

This chain joins TRBV6-1 and TRBJ1-1; no clear D. The sample was PBMCs from blood, taken 4 to 6 days after vaccination. The TCR was taken from a man aged 45-60 years who received an inactivated influenza vaccine. The CDR3 bases are TGTGCCAGCAGTGAAGCGGGCAGACTACTCAACACTGAAGCTTTCTTT. This encodes CASSEAGRLLNTEAFF.